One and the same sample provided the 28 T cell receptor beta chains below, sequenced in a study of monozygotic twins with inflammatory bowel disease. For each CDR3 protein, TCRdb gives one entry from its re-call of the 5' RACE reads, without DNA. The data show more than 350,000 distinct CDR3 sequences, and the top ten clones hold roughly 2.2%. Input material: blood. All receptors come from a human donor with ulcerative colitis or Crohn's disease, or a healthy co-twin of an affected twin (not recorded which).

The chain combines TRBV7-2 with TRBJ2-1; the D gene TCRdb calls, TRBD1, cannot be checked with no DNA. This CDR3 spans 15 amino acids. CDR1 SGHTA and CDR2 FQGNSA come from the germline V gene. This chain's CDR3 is CASTRGVSDVNEQFF.

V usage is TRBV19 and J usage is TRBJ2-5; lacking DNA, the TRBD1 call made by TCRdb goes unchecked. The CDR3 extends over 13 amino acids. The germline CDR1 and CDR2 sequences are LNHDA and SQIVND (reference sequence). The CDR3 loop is CASSTTGVETQYF.

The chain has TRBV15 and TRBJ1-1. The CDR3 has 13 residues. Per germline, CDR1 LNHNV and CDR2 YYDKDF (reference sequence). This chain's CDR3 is CATNRGGGTEAFF.

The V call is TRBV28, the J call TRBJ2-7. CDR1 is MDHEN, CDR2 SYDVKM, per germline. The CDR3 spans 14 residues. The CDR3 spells CASSLGGRSDEQYF.

This CDR3 is CASSYSLRATYEQYF. The genes are TRBV6-2 or TRBV6-3 and TRBJ2-7; as DNA is missing, the TRBD2 call by TCRdb cannot be tested. In germline, CDR1 is MNHEY, CDR2 SVGEGT. This CDR3 contains 15 residues.

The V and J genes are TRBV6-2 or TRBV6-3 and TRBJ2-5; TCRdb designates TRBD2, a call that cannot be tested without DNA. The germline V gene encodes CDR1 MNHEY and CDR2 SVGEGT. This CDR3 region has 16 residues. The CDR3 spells CASSDALAGVGETQYF.

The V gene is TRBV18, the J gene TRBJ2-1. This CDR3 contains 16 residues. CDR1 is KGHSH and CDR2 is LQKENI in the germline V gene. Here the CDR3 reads CASSLNGGSSYNEQFF.

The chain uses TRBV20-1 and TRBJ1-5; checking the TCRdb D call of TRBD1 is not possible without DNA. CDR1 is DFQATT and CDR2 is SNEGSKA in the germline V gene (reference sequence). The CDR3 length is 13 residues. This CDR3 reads CSARRVPGQPQHF.

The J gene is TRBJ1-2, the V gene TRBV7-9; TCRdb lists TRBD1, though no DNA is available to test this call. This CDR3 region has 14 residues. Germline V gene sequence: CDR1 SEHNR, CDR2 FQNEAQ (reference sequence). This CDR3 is CASRPTGPVYGYTF.

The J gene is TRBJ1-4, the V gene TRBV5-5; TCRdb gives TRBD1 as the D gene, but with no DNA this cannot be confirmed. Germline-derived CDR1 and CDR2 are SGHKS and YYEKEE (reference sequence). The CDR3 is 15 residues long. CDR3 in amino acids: CASGRQGATNEKLFF.

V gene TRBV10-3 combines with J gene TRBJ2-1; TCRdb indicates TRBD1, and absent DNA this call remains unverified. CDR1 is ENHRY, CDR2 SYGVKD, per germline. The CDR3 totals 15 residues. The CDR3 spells CAISEGQGMLNEQFF.

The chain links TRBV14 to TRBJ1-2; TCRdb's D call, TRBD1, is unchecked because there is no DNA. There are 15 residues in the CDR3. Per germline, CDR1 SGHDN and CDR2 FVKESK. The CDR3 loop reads CASSQGTGGADGYTF.

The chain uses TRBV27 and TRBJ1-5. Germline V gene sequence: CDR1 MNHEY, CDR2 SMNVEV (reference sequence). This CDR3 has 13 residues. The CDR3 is CASSFSIYQPQHF.

The CDR3 protein is CSPGTTGLISYEQYF. The rearrangement uses TRBV29-1 and TRBJ2-7; TCRdb's D gene call, TRBD1, goes unchecked for lack of DNA. The CDR3 consists of 15 residues. Germline CDR1 and CDR2: SQVTM and ANQGSEA.

The CDR3 region is CASSQEQGQANVLTF. The V call is TRBV4-3, the J call TRBJ2-6; as DNA is missing, the TRBD1 call by TCRdb cannot be tested. The germline gives CDR1 LGHNA, CDR2 YSLEER. The CDR3 is 15 amino acids.

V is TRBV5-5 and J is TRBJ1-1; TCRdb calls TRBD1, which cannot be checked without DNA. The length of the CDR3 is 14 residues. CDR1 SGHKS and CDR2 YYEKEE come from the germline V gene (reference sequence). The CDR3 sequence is CASNPANLNTEAFF.

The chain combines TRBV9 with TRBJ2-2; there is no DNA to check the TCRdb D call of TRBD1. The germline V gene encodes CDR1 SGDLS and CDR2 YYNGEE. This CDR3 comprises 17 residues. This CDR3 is CASSVDETATNTGELFF.

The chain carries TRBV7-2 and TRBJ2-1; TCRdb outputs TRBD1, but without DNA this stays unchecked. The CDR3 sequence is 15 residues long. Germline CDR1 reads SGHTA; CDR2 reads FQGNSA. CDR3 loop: CASSPWTGVGNEQFF.

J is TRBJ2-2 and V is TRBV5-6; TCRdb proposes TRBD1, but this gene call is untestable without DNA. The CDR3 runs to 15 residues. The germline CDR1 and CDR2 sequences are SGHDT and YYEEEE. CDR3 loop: CASSYGTAKTGELFF.

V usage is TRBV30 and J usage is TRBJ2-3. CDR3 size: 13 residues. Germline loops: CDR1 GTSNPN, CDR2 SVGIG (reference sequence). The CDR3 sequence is CAWSGGITDTQYF.

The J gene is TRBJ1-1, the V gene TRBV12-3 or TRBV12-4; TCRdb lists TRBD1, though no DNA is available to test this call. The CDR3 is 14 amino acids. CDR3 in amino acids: CASSFTGGAGEAFF.

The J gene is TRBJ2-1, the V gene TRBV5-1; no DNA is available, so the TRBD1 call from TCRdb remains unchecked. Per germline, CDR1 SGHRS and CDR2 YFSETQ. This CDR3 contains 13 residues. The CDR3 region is CASKRSGGNEQFF.

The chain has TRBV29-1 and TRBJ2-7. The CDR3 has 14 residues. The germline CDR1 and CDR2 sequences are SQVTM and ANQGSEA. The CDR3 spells CSVGSEGVSYEQYF.

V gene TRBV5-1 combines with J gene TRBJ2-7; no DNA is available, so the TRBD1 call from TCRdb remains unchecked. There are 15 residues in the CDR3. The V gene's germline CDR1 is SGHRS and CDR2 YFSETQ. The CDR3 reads CASSSAGTGSYEQYF.

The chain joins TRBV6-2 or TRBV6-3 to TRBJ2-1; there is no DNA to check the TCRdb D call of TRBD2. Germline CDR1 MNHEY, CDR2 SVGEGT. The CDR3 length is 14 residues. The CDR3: CASTTSGVFGEQFF.

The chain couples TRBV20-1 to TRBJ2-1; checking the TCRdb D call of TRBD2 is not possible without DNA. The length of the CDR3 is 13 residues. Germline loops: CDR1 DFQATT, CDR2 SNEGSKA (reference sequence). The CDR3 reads CSAPSGGYNEQFF.

CDR3 in amino acids: CASRDRLNTGELFF. The chain links TRBV7-9 to TRBJ2-2; TCRdb outputs TRBD1, but without DNA this stays unchecked. The V gene's germline CDR1 is SEHNR and CDR2 FQNEAQ (reference sequence). CDR3 length: 14 amino acids.

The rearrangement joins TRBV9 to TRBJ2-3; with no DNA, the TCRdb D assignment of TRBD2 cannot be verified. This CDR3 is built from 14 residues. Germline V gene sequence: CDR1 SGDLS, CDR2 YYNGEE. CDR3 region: CASSVEPATDTQYF.